The source of this T cell receptor beta chain is a study of cytomegalovirus exposure and HLA in healthy donors. Regarding the study as a whole: From TCR beta sequences, most subjects' HLA-A and HLA-B alleles were reportedly predicted accurately.

Note on this clone: Its target is unknown.

The germline V gene encodes CDR1 SGDLS and CDR2 YYNGEE. V was trimmed by 0 bases and J by 0 bases, leaving 10 bases between them. This CDR3 region has 16 residues. 60 Vbeta and 13 Jbeta primers were used in PCR. As handled by the study authors: Per a later analysis, the number of unique TCR beta chains was 75 million to 90 million, of which around 9.9 million were shared. Clones were sequenced by immunoSEQ multiplex PCR, and TCRdb holds only the in-frame ones, with some missing. That table is the source of V, J and clone size, and D and trimming were worked out from the DNA. The repertoire holds 160,000 or so clones, 70% to 80% seen once, with about 4.6% in the top ten.

The chain employs TRBV9 and TRBJ1-3; D unclear. The source material was PBMCs. This clonotype originated in a man aged 35-49 years in good health and CMV-seronegative. CDR3 sequence: CASSVGWAYSGNTIYF. CDR3 bases: TGTGCCAGCAGCGTAGGCTGGGCCTACTCTGGAAACACCATATATTTT. Looking up the rest from reference TRBV9 and TRBJ1-3 gives the full variable domain: DSGVTQTPKHLITATGQRVTLRCSPRSGDLSVYWYQQSLDQGLQFLIQYYNGEERAKGNILERFSAQQFPDLHSELNLSSLELGDSALYFCASSVGWAYSGNTIYFGEGSWLTVV.